Shown below are 17 T cell receptor beta chains from a single sample sequenced in a study of identical twins. TCRdb re-derived calls from the 5' RACE reads in MiXCR, one entry per CDR3 protein. The sample holds about 240,000 distinct CDR3 sequences, more than 9.5% seen once. This sample was shared with a second study, whose subject was yellow fever vaccine responses in identical twins.

The sequenced material came from memory (CD45RO+) T cells sorted from blood. All receptors come from a woman between 18 and 30 years old in good health.

This clonotype was counted at least ten times. V usage is TRBV23-1 and J usage is TRBJ2-5; D ambiguous. TRBV23-1 is given ORF status, its function remaining uncertain. The ends were cut back, 9 bases at V and 5 bases at J, with 19 bases in the middle. The CDR3 totals 14 residues. As DNA, the CDR3 is TGCGCCAGGTTCTCCGGACCCCGGCGTGAGACCCAGTACTTC. It specifies CARFSGPRRETQYF.

The table lists this clonotype with a few counts. The chain links TRBV20-1 to TRBJ1-2, with TRBD1 matching over 8 bases. This CDR3 is built from 14 residues. Losses at the gene ends were 2 bases for V and 7 bases for J; bases not matched to a gene: 9. Germline CDR1 and CDR2: DFQATT and SNEGSKA (reference sequence). The CDR3 nucleotides are TGCAGTGCTAGACTGGACAGGGACAGAGGTGGCTACACCTTC. This gives the protein CSARLDRDRGGYTF.

This clonotype was counted a few times. The gene calls are TRBV7-2 and TRBJ2-1, with 13 nucleotides matching TRBD2. After removal of 5 bases from V and 7 bases from J, the junction contained 8 bases not matched to a gene. There are 16 residues in the CDR3. Germline assignment: CDR1 SGHTA and CDR2 FQGNSA. Here the CDR3 reads CASSQGGTSGKNEQFF. In DNA, the CDR3 is TGTGCCAGCAGCCAGGGCGGGACTAGCGGGAAAAATGAGCAGTTCTTC.

The chain uses TRBV6-5 and TRBJ2-7, with D possibly being TRBD2 (5 bases). The V and J ends lost 2 bases and 0 bases respectively, with 5 bases between them. The CDR3 has 13 amino acids. CDR1 is MNHEY and CDR2 is SVGAGI in the germline V gene. CDR3 residues: CASSYEGSYEQYF. CDR3 nucleotides: TGTGCCAGCAGTTACGAGGGCTCCTACGAGCAGTACTTC.

CDR3 bases: TGTGCCAGCTTCCCGAGCCGAGGCGGGTCGTACCAAGAGACCCAGTACTTC. This encodes CASFPSRGGSYQETQYF. The chain couples TRBV7-2 to TRBJ2-5, with D perhaps matching TRBD2 (5 bases). This CDR3 spans 17 amino acids. V was pared by 8 bases and J by 0 bases, with 22 bases between. Per germline, CDR1 SGHTA and CDR2 FQGNSA.

V usage is TRBV6-2 or TRBV6-3 and J usage is TRBJ2-1; possible D gene TRBD1, 5 bases. In germline, CDR1 is MNHEY, CDR2 SVGEGT. Deletions cut 4 bases from V and 11 bases from J, with 9 bases between. There are 11 residues in the CDR3. The CDR3 nucleotides read TGTGCCAGCAGTTGGGGCGACAAGCAGTTCTTC. It translates to CASSWGDKQFF.

This clonotype was counted only a few times. The chain is built from TRBV10-3 and TRBJ1-1, with D tentatively TRBD1 (5 bases). Germline values: CDR1 ENHRY, CDR2 SYGVKD. This CDR3 is 13 amino acids long. V lost 6 bases and J lost 1, with 9 bases in between. For the CDR3, the DNA is TGTGCCATCAGGGAGGGGTGGAACACTGAAGCTTTCTTT. This sequence encodes CAIREGWNTEAFF.

This clonotype was picked up a small number of times. V and J are TRBV7-6 and TRBJ2-3; no clear D gene. V was shortened by 3 bases and J by 4 bases, with 5 bases between the two germline ends. The germline V gene encodes CDR1 SGHVS and CDR2 FNYEAQ. The CDR3 has 12 residues. CDR3 loop: CASSFVSDTQYF. CDR3 sequence (DNA): TGTGCCAGCAGCTTTGTCTCAGATACGCAGTATTTT.

The V gene is TRBV6-2 or TRBV6-3, the J gene TRBJ2-1; TRBD2 matches at 13 bases. V lost 2 bases to trimming and J lost 5 bases; unmatched junction nucleotides: 9. The CDR3 runs to 18 residues. Germline V gene lookup returns CDR1 MNHEY and CDR2 SVGEGT. CDR3 sequence: CASSYELAGGRDHNEQFF. The CDR3 DNA is TGTGCCAGCAGTTACGAACTAGCGGGAGGGAGGGACCACAATGAGCAGTTCTTC.

This clonotype was picked up one time. The V and J genes are TRBV4-3 and TRBJ2-5; D could derive from TRBD1 or TRBD2 (6 bases each). Germline V gene sequence: CDR1 LGHNA, CDR2 YSLEER. With 0 bases removed from V and 5 bases from J, the gap between germline ends came to 13 bases. The CDR3 spans 15 residues. Written as DNA, the CDR3 is TGCGCCAGCAGCCAAGATGGGCAGGGGAGGGAGACCCAGTACTTC. Its translation is CASSQDGQGRETQYF.

Only a few counts were recorded for this clonotype. V is TRBV15 and J is TRBJ2-3; tentatively, D is TRBD1 (5 bases). Trimming pared 1 base from V and 4 bases from J, leaving 12 bases between. The CDR3 is made up of 15 amino acids. Per germline, CDR1 LNHNV and CDR2 YYDKDF (reference sequence). The CDR3 DNA sequence: TGTGCCACCAGCAGAGGTGCGCAGGGCGCAGATACGCAGTATTTT. Protein product: CATSRGAQGADTQYF.

This clonotype was detected only a few times. CDR3 region: CASSPGTGGLHTEAFF. The CDR3 region has the DNA TGCGCCAGCAGTCCCGGGACAGGGGGCCTTCACACTGAAGCTTTCTTT. The V gene is TRBV5-1, the J gene TRBJ1-1; the match to TRBD1 covers 12 bases. Germline CDR1 SGHRS, CDR2 YFSETQ. The CDR3 consists of 16 residues. The V gene end was trimmed by 5 bases and the J gene end by 3 bases; junction bases not matched to a gene: 8.

The V call is TRBV12-3 or TRBV12-4, the J call TRBJ1-5; 7 bases line up with TRBD1. The CDR3 contains 15 residues. After removal of 5 bases from V and 1 base from J, the junction contained 5 bases not matched to a gene. In nucleotides, the CDR3 is TGTGCCAGCAGTGCCCGGGGACAGAGCAATCAGCCCCAGCATTTT. Translation gives CASSARGQSNQPQHF.

There are many counts of this clonotype. V usage is TRBV11-2 and J usage is TRBJ2-3, with TRBD2 matching 8 bases. The CDR3 totals 19 residues. The V segment lost 5 bases and the J segment 0 bases; nucleotides outside the gene matches: 16. Germline values: CDR1 SGHAT, CDR2 FQNNGV. The CDR3 protein is CASSPGGSEAKASTDTQYF. The CDR3 DNA reads as TGTGCCAGCAGCCCGGGGGGGAGCGAAGCCAAAGCTAGCACAGATACGCAGTATTTT.

The gene calls are TRBV5-6 and TRBJ2-1; TRBD1 aligns across 10 bases. Germline V gene data show CDR1 as SGHDT and CDR2 as YYEEEE. J lost 2 bases, V lost 6 bases, and 8 bases had no gene match. The CDR3 covers 16 residues. For the CDR3, the DNA is TGTGCCAGCACCACCATCGGGACAGGGGCCTACAATGAGCAGTTCTTC. As protein: CASTTIGTGAYNEQFF.

This clonotype showed up many times. This chain connects TRBV29-1 to TRBJ2-7; either TRBD1 or TRBD2 may fit D (6 bases each). The CDR3 has 13 residues. Germline assignment: CDR1 SQVTM and CDR2 ANQGSEA. Trimming took off 5 bases at V and 7 bases at J, with 18 bases between the two ends. CDR3 coding DNA: TGCAGCGTTCGAGAGGGGGGCATGGGTGAGCAGTACTTC. This translates into CSVREGGMGEQYF.

This clonotype was counted between two and nine times. The CDR3 is CASSYGLAGLNIQYF. CDR3 sequence (DNA): TGTGCCAGCAGTTACGGACTAGCGGGCCTAAACATTCAGTACTTC. This rearrangement joins TRBV6-2 or TRBV6-3 to TRBJ2-4, with 11 bases fitting TRBD2. Trimming removed 2 bases from V and 6 bases from J; junction bases left unmatched: 3. The CDR3 consists of 15 residues. The germline V gene has CDR1 MNHEY and CDR2 SVGEGT.